This T cell receptor beta chain appears in the sequencing data of a study of blood T cell repertoires in COVID-19. Overall study: In each case, the material was cDNA or gDNA derived from T cells, B-cell-depleted T cells, or PBMCs.

Per the study methods: Quantification of nucleated cells was approximated via reference gene primer amplification. Only in-frame clones appear in the TCRdb table, and some are missing; sequencing was by immunoSEQ multiplex PCR. The V and J calls and clone size come from that table; D and trimming were worked out from the DNA. The repertoire holds tens of thousands of clones, with more than 65% as singletons. In germline, CDR1 is DFQATT, CDR2 SNEGSKA (reference sequence). The germline V and J ends were trimmed by 7 bases and 5 bases, with 9 bases remaining between them. This CDR3 region has 11 residues.

The chain uses TRBV20-1 and TRBJ2-4; D is possibly TRBD1 (6 bases). This receptor was identified in a man in his sixties with acute or convalescent COVID-19. Material for sequencing was peripheral blood. CDR3 bases: TGCAGTGTGGACAGCCAAAACATTCAGTACTTC. This encodes CSVDSQNIQYF.